This T cell receptor (beta chain) originates from a study of T cells in Graves' hyperthyroidism and ophthalmopathy (dated by TCRdb to the late 2010s). Describing the broader study: Peripheral blood was collected at initial diagnosis, before any treatment. To identify distinguishing TCR V-J signatures, a discovery cohort of some 100 patients was used, comprising 43 with Graves' ophthalmopathy and some 60 with stable Graves' hyperthyroidism. Prospective prediction of ophthalmopathy was tested in an independent validation cohort of 18 to 20 hyperthyroidism patients and 17 patients who later progressed to ophthalmopathy. The 100 discovery patients were randomly split 7:3 into training and test sets. In several Graves' hyperthyroidism patients, the study also compared T-cell repertoires from thyroid tissue with T-cell repertoires from blood. After sampling, hyperthyroidism patients received methimazole starting at 30 mg daily, and ophthalmopathy patients received high-dose intravenous methylprednisolone. TCR Vbeta CDR3 sequencing of 120 to 150 peripheral blood samples (more than 40 ophthalmopathy, under 80 hyperthyroidism and around 17 progressor patients) is reported in the paper. General study outcomes and caveats: Blood samples also contained most of the expanded thyroid clonotypes (frequency above 0.001), which suggests that blood repertoires may reflect thyroid immune responses. In validation, the model predicted progression to ophthalmopathy with around 71% sensitivity and around 72% specificity, a median of around 6.6 months before onset. A 13 V-J signature model separated ophthalmopathy from stable hyperthyroidism, with 87.88% sensitivity and 81% to 83% specificity in cross-validation and 80%/75% in testing. Sample size was not statistically predetermined, and investigators were not blinded to group allocation.

Moderately to severely active disease, a Clinical Activity Score of at least 3, a NOSPECS grade of at least 4, and a duration under 3 months were present in ophthalmopathy patients. Patients with uncontrolled infections, other autoimmune diseases, pregnancy or lactation were excluded. Diagnoses were established on the basis of clinical symptoms, serum thyroxine and TRAb, thyroid ultrasound, and orbital computed tomography. PBMCs were isolated from about 10 ml of fresh peripheral blood by Ficoll-Paque density gradient centrifugation. Total RNA was extracted with Trizol reagent, and quality was checked on an Agilent 2100 Bioanalyzer. The TCR beta CDR3 regions were amplified from RNA transcripts. The first round of RT-PCR for the TCR CDR3 was performed with the HTBI primer set and the Qiagen OneStep RT-PCR kit. Libraries were constructed in a second round of multiplex PCR, after which size selection and purification were carried out. Libraries were sequenced paired-end with 100 bp reads on an Illumina HiSeq2000. Regarding the original processing steps: SOAPnuke was used to process the raw data, throwing out any read that contained adapters or uncalled bases, had a mean Phred below 15, or lacked an exact constant-primer or identifier match. COPE v1.2.5 was used to merge high-quality paired reads, and clonotypes were defined as unique nucleotide sequences. MiTCR v1.1 was used to align the clonotypes against IMGT TRBV, TRBD and TRBJ reference segments. The analysis included only V-J combinations with a frequency above 0.0001, which together covered around 99% of the repertoires. A TCS score was defined as the ratio of F50 (clonal expansion) to E x V (chaos), with BLOSUM62-based TCRdist applied between CDR3 peptides within each V-J. Welch's t-statistics and random forest reduced around 510 V-J features to 13, which were used in a naive Bayes classifier (R e1071). Using fastp trimming at Q25 and MiXCR clonotype assembly, TCRdb reanalyzed the public sequencing data and kept in-frame beta chains. Duplicate CDR3 protein sequences are folded into a single record with the most common DNA and genes. TCRdb, not the original authors, processed these V and J calls. The sample table shows 250,000 to 300,000 distinct CDR3 sequences, and about 19% are seen once. Of the sample, under 40% falls within the top ten clones.

Worth noting for this clonotype: What antigen it recognizes has not been identified. One base away there is no much larger clone; base qualities are not given.

The germline V and J ends show losses of 6 bases and 6 bases respectively, and no gene match explains 13 bases of the junction. The germline V gene sets CDR1 to MNHEY and CDR2 to SVGEGT. Spanning cysteine to phenylalanine, the CDR3 consists of 16 amino acids. Solely the CDR3 DNA is kept, with 48 bases framed from the first base. The sample comprised blood. The TCR originated in a man aged 50 or older with Graves' ophthalmopathy. The rearranged segments are TRBV6-2 or TRBV6-3 and TRBJ2-3, with 9 bases in between that match TRBD2. The nucleotide sequence is TGTGCCAGCAGCCGAGCAGGGGCGGGAGGGAGTGATACGCAGTATTTT. This gives the protein CASSRAGAGGSDTQYF.